The entry below describes one T cell receptor beta chain. The antigen is unknown. The data belong to a study of T cell repertoires in cytomegalovirus infection. As for the study in general: Recently identified HLA-C-restricted CMV epitopes were among the peptides used. Public TCR beta signatures indicated both CMV infection and matching HLA type.

Regarding the study as a whole: The response measured ex vivo was dominated by TCR beta clonotypes (HLA-C-restricted and CMV-specific). Cumulative public TCR beta family frequency identified CMV carriers with the relevant HLA.

TCRdb processed the reads anew with MiXCR; each CDR3 protein has one entry. The data show about 330,000 distinct CDR3 sequences, roughly 34% seen once. The V gene's germline CDR1 is DFQATT and CDR2 SNEGSKA (reference sequence). CDR3 length equals 14 residues. The germline V and J ends were trimmed by 0 bases and 2 bases, with 10 bases remaining between them. The starting material was cultured PBMCs, obtained from culture after CMV antigen stimulation. The rearrangement uses TRBV20-1 and TRBJ1-1; D unresolved. The clonotype originates from a human donor in good health (CMV status not recorded). Some clones in this sample may be carry-over from other donors' samples. Here the CDR3 DNA reads TGCAGTGCTAGAGATTCCGGCTCCAACACTGAAGCTTTCTTT. Translated: CSARDSGSNTEAFF.